The rows below give T cell receptor beta chains drawn from one sample of a study of control samples from healthy donors and cancer patients. The assay was immunoSEQ multiplex PCR, and TCRdb's table has in-frame clones only and misses some. The sample carries about 150,000 clones, about 90% recorded once. The specimen sequenced was blood. These receptors all come from a woman aged 30 to 39 in good health. Each CDR3 is given with its conserved first and last residue. The order of the fields is J gene, clone size, D gene, V gene, CDR3 protein, CDR3 DNA. A D gene is named only where the DNA matches it firmly. Clone sizes are given selectively: once, few, many, or a class where the clone is expanded.

TRBJ2-3	-	TRBD1	TRBV13	CASSLGTGPDTQYF	TGTGCCAGCAGCTTAGGGACAGGGCCCGATACGCAGTATTTT
TRBJ1-2	-	TRBD1	TRBV4-1	CASSPQDRGLEGYTF	TGCGCCAGCAGCCCACAGGACAGGGGATTAGAGGGCTACACCTTC
TRBJ1-5	-	-	TRBV19	CASSFRNQPQHF	TGTGCCAGCTCTTTCCGCAATCAGCCCCAGCATTTT
TRBJ1-4	-	-	TRBV30	CAWSATGATNEKLFF	TGTGCCTGGAGTGCTACAGGTGCAACTAATGAAAAACTGTTTTTT
TRBJ2-6	-	-	TRBV7-2	CASSLALGSGANVLTF	TGTGCCAGCAGCTTAGCGCTGGGCTCTGGGGCCAACGTCCTGACTTTC
TRBJ2-7	-	TRBD1	TRBV27	CASSHGQAYEQYF	TGTGCCAGCAGTCACGGACAGGCCTACGAGCAGTACTTC
TRBJ1-5	-	-	TRBV7-2	CASSQMKFQPQHF	TGTGCCAGCAGCCAGATGAAGTTTCAGCCCCAGCATTTT
TRBJ2-1	-	TRBD2	TRBV30	CAYLTGTSDYNEQFF	TGTGCCTATCTAACCGGGACTAGCGACTACAATGAGCAGTTCTTC
TRBJ1-3	-	-	TRBV7-9	CASSRSSGFSGNTIYF	TGTGCCAGCAGCCGCAGTTCGGGGTTCTCTGGAAACACCATATATTTT
TRBJ1-1	-	-	TRBV20-1	CSASLRHTEAFF	TGCAGTGCTAGTCTCAGGCACACTGAAGCTTTCTTT
TRBJ2-2	-	-	TRBV7-2	CASTPVRLGTGELFF	TGTGCCAGCACACCCGTGAGGCTCGGCACCGGGGAGCTGTTTTTT
TRBJ2-3	-	TRBD2	TRBV7-8	CASSLSGRIPDTQYF	TGTGCCAGCAGCCTTAGCGGGAGGATCCCAGATACGCAGTATTTT
TRBJ2-3	few	TRBD1	TRBV6-1	CASSEGTGHTDTQYF	TGTGCCAGCAGTGAGGGGACAGGGCACACAGATACGCAGTATTTT
TRBJ2-3	-	TRBD2	TRBV4-2	CASSPSGSPDTQYF	TGTGCCAGCAGCCCTAGCGGGAGCCCAGATACGCAGTATTTT
TRBJ2-4	-	-	TRBV6-5	CASSLGRGDIQYF	TGTGCCAGCAGTTTAGGACGAGGGGACATTCAGTACTTC
TRBJ2-1	-	-	TRBV27	CASSPLFGASYNEQFF	TGTGCCAGCAGTCCGTTATTTGGGGCCTCCTACAATGAGCAGTTCTTC
TRBJ1-6	-	TRBD1	TRBV6-5	CASRPPGTAFAPLHF	TGTGCCAGCAGGCCCCCGGGGACAGCATTTGCACCCCTCCACTTT
TRBJ1-2	-	-	TRBV18	CASSPEDWGYTF	TGTGCCAGCTCACCAGAGGACTGGGGCTACACCTTC
TRBJ1-2	-	-	TRBV18	CASSPSGAANYGYTF	TGTGCCAGCTCACCGAGCGGGGCAGCTAACTATGGCTACACCTTC
TRBJ2-2	-	TRBD2	TRBV27	CASSLRTSGPWDTGELFF	TGTGCCAGCAGTTTGCGGACTAGCGGACCTTGGGACACCGGGGAGCTGTTTTTT
TRBJ1-3	-	-	TRBV7-9	CASSLDRPSGNTIYF	TGTGCCAGCAGCTTGGACAGACCCTCTGGAAACACCATATATTTT
TRBJ2-3	-	TRBD2	TRBV28	CASSPSGGGTDTQYF	TGTGCCAGCAGTCCTAGCGGGGGGGGCACAGATACGCAGTATTTT